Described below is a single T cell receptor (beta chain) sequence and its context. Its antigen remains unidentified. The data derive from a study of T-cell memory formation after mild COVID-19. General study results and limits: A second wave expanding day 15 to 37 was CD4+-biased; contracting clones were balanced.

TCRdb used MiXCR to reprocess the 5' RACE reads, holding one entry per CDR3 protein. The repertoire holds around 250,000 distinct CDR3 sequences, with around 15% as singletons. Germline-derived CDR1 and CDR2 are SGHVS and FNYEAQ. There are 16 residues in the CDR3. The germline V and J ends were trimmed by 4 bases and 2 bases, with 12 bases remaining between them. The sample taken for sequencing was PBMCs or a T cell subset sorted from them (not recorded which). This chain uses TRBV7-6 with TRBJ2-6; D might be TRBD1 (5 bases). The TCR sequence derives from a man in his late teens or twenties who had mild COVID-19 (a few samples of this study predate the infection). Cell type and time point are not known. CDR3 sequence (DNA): TGTGCCAGCAGCTCAACGGTAGGGGCTGGGGCCAACGTCCTGACTTTC. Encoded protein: CASSSTVGAGANVLTF.